One and the same sample provided the 11 T cell receptor beta chains below, sequenced in a study of cytomegalovirus exposure and HLA in healthy donors. Assay: immunoSEQ multiplex PCR; the TCRdb copy retains only in-frame clones and omits some. The sample has tens of thousands of clones; approximately 88% are singletons. Sequenced: PBMCs. Receptor source: a woman aged 25 to 39 in good health and CMV-seronegative.

The V call is TRBV28, the J call TRBJ2-5, with D unclear. Looked up from germline, CDR1 is MDHEN and CDR2 is SYDVKM. The CDR3 sequence is 14 residues long. V was shortened by 3 bases and J by 4 bases, with 12 bases between the two germline ends. The CDR3 sequence is CASSLGADGETQYF. CDR3 sequence (DNA): TGTGCCAGCAGTTTGGGCGCCGACGGAGAGACCCAGTACTTC.

This clone was detected once. The CDR3: CASSSGSGGSGNTIYF. The CDR3 DNA is TGTGCCAGCAGTTCAGGGAGCGGGGGATCTGGAAACACCATATATTTT. The chain has TRBV27 and TRBJ1-3; TRBD1 might be the D (5 bases). Deletions cut 4 bases from V and 1 base from J, with 14 bases between. Germline CDR1 is MNHEY and CDR2 is SMNVEV (reference sequence). The CDR3 covers 16 residues.

The J gene is TRBJ2-1, the V gene TRBV5-4; tentative D call: TRBD2 (6 bases). Germline CDR1 is SGHNT and CDR2 is YYREEE (reference sequence). This CDR3 spans 13 amino acids. The V and J ends lost 4 bases and 8 bases respectively, with 13 bases between them. The CDR3 DNA follows: TGTGCCAGCAGCCTAGGGAGGTCAGATGAGCAGTTCTTC. It translates to CASSLGRSDEQFF.

This chain links TRBV11-2 with TRBJ2-5, with TRBD2 matching 13 bases. Germline V gene sequence: CDR1 SGHAT, CDR2 FQNNGV. The CDR3 has 17 amino acids. J gave up 3 bases and V 6 bases, and 10 bases lay outside the gene matches. The CDR3 nucleotides read TGTGCCAGCAGTCTAAGCCTGACTAGCGGGAGGAAAGAGACCCAGTACTTC. The encoded protein is CASSLSLTSGRKETQYF. The variable domain in full, completed from reference TRBV11-2 and TRBJ2-5, reads EAGVAQSPRYKIIEKRQSVAFWCNPISGHATLYWYQQILGQGPKLLIQFQNNGVVDDSQLPKDRFSAERLKGVDSTLKIQPAKLEDSAVYLCASSLSLTSGRKETQYFGPGTRLLVL.

The V gene is TRBV7-2, the J gene TRBJ1-1, with no clear D. CDR3 length: 14 residues. Trimming took off 3 bases at V and 0 bases at J, with 8 bases between the two ends. From germline, CDR1 is SGHTA and CDR2 FQGNSA. CDR3 region: CASSFLSVNTEAFF. CDR3 bases: TGTGCCAGCAGCTTTCTTTCAGTGAACACTGAAGCTTTCTTT.

The gene calls are TRBV5-1 and TRBJ1-2; a weak D match, TRBD1 (6 bases). V shed 3 bases and J shed 2 bases, with 11 bases lying between them. The CDR3 length is 14 residues. Germline V gene lookup returns CDR1 SGHRS and CDR2 YFSETQ. The DNA for the CDR3 is TGCGCCAGCAGCTACCGGGACATGAACTATGGCTACACCTTC. It encodes CASSYRDMNYGYTF.

The genes are TRBV30 and TRBJ2-3; 10 bases match TRBD2. From germline, CDR1 is GTSNPN and CDR2 SVGIG (reference sequence). J gave up 2 bases and V 2 bases, and 7 bases lay outside the gene matches. CDR3 length: 16 residues. CDR3 amino acids: CAWSQGLAVTTDTQYF. In DNA form, the CDR3 reads TGTGCCTGGAGTCAAGGACTAGCGGTTACCACAGATACGCAGTATTTT. The entire variable domain, with the rest obtained from reference TRBV30 and TRBJ2-3, is as follows: SQTIHQWPATLVQPVGSPLSLECTVEGTSNPNLYWYRQAAGRGLQLLFYSVGIGQISSEVPQNLSASRPQDRQFILSSKKLLLSDSGFYLCAWSQGLAVTTDTQYFGPGTRLTVL.

This chain links TRBV28 with TRBJ2-7; weak D call: TRBD1 (8 bases). CDR1 and CDR2 from the germline V gene are MDHEN and SYDVKM. The CDR3 loop spans 13 amino acids. The germline V and J ends were trimmed by 6 bases and 5 bases, with 14 bases remaining between them. The CDR3 spells CASRRTGRDEQYF. In DNA, the CDR3 is TGTGCCAGCAGGCGGACAGGGAGGGACGAGCAGTACTTC.

This chain joins TRBV27 and TRBJ2-2; D is undetermined. Germline lookup yields CDR1 MNHEY and CDR2 SMNVEV (reference sequence). Deletions cut 3 bases from V and 9 bases from J, with 14 bases between. This CDR3 has 14 residues. CDR3 in amino acids: CASSLFALPRELFF. In nucleotides, the CDR3 is TGTGCCAGCAGTTTGTTTGCGCTCCCTAGGGAGCTGTTTTTT.

This clone appeared once. DNA of the CDR3: TGCGCCAGCTCCCGGCCGGGACTAAAAACTGAGCAGTTCTTC. Translated, it gives CASSRPGLKTEQFF. J is TRBJ2-1 and V is TRBV5-1; 7 bases map to TRBD2. From germline, CDR1 is SGHRS and CDR2 YFSETQ. V gave up 7 bases and J gave up 9 bases; unmatched junction bases: 13. This CDR3 has 14 amino acids.

Here the CDR3 DNA reads TGTGCCAGTGGACTAGCGGGAGATAGCGAGCAGTACTTC. Amino acids: CASGLAGDSEQYF. J is TRBJ2-7 and V is TRBV27; 13 bases are a match to TRBD2. There are 13 residues in the CDR3. CDR1 and CDR2 from the germline V gene are MNHEY and SMNVEV (reference sequence). The trim removed 9 bases at V and 6 bases at J, leaving 5 bases unmatched.